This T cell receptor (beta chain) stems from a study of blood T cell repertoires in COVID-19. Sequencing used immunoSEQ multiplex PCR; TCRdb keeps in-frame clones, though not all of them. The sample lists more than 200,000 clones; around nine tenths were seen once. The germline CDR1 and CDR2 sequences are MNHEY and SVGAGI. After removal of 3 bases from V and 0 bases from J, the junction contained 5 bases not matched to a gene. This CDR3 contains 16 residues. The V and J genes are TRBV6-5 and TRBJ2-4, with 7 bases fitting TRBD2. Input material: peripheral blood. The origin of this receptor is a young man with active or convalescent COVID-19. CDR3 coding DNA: TGTGCCAGCAGTTATGACGGGGGGTTAGCCAAAAACATTCAGTACTTC. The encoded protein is CASSYDGGLAKNIQYF.